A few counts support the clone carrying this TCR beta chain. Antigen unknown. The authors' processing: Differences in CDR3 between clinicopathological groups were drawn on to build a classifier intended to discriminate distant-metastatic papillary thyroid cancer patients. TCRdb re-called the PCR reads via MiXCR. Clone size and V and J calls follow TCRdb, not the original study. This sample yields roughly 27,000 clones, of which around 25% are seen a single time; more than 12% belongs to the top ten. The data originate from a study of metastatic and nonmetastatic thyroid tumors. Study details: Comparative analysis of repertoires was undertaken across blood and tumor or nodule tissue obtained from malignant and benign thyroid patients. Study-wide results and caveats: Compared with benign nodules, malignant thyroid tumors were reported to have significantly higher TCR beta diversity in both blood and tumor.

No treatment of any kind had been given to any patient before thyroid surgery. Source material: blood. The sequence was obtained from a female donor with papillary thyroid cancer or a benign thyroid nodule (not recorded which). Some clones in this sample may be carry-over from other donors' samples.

Here the CDR3 DNA reads TGTGCCAGCAGCGTTGTTGGTAACTATGGCTACACCTTC. This gives the protein CASSVVGNYGYTF. The chain has TRBV6-1 and TRBJ1-2, with D uncertain. In germline, CDR1 is MNHNS, CDR2 SASEGT. This CDR3 is built from 13 residues. V lost 6 bases and J lost 1, with 9 bases in between.